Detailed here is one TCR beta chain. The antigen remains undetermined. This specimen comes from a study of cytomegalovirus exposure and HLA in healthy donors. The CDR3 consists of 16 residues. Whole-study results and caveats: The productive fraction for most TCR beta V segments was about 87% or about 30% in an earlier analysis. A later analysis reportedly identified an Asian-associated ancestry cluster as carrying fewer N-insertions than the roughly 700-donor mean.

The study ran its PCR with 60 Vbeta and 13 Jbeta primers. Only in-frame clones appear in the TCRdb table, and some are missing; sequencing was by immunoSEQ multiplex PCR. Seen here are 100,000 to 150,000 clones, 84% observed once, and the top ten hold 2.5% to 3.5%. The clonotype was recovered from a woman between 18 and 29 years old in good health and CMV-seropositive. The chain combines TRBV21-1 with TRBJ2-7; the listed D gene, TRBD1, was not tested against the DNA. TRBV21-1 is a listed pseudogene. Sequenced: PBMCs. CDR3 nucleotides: TGTGCCAGCAGCCAAAAGCAGCACGGACAACGCTACGAGCAGTACTTC. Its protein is CASSQKQHGQRYEQYF.